The T cell receptor (beta chain) described here comes from a study of technical replicates of blood from several donors. The CDR3 has 14 amino acids. CDR1 and CDR2 from the germline V gene are SQVTM and ANQGSEA. V was pared by 5 bases and J by 0 bases, with 13 bases between. The assay was immunoSEQ multiplex PCR, and TCRdb's table has in-frame clones only and misses some. There are about 89,000 clones in the sample; roughly 94% occur only once, and roughly 0.26% lies in the top ten. As regards this clone: In this CDR3 the conserved last residue, phenylalanine or tryptophan, is missing, so a read error is likely.

The source material was T cells isolated from PBMCs. The rearrangement joins TRBV29-1 to TRBJ1-1, with D possibly being TRBD1 (6 bases). The clonotype was recovered from a human donor in good health. The CDR3 loop reads CSVLGHIMNTEAFL. CDR3 in DNA: TGCAGCGTTTTGGGACACATCATGAACACTGAAGCTTTCCTT.